This TCR beta chain was retrieved from a study of post-analysis software for immune sequencing data. Study-wide context: Progressive-relapsing, secondary progressive and relapsing-remitting multiple sclerosis were among the disease courses included.

Study-wide results and caveats: TRBV5-6, TRBV5-1 and TRBV20-1 belonged to a set of roughly 5 TRBV segments that were more frequent in patients than controls. There was significantly lower normalized Chao1 diversity in multiple sclerosis patients than in controls. Strong co-clustering by F measure was evident for samples that had been prepared in the same batch.

V lost 0 bases, J lost 0 bases, and 13 bases lay in between. The CDR3 consists of 17 residues. Germline loops: CDR1 SGHRS, CDR2 YFSETQ. The TCR beta cDNA libraries carried unique molecular identifiers. TCRdb processed the PCR reads anew with MiXCR; each CDR3 protein has one entry. The sample lists over 700,000 distinct CDR3 sequences; roughly 30% were seen once. This clonotype was seen more than once but under ten times. Its specificity is unknown. This sequence joins TRBV5-1 and TRBJ2-1, with a weak D call TRBD2 (6 bases). Sequenced input: blood. The sequence derives from a girl aged 10 to 17 with multiple sclerosis. CDR3 DNA: TGCGCCAGCAGCTTGGGGGGCGGGACGAGCTCCTACAATGAGCAGTTCTTC. Its protein is CASSLGGGTSSYNEQFF.